Each of the 3 T cell receptor beta chains below was sequenced from the same sample in a study of beta chain features in type 1 diabetes. The investigators reverse transcribed all of the isolated RNA, so they sequenced expressed TCRB transcripts. TCRdb keeps only in-frame clones here, not all; method: immunoSEQ multiplex PCR. The data contain 150,000 or so clones, 9% to 9.5% of them singletons. Sequencing was done on a sample of central memory CD4+ T cells from blood. The receptors were gathered from a man between 18 and 29 years old in good health.

This clone was seen a few times. The chain couples TRBV4-3 to TRBJ2-2; TRBD2 matches at 11 bases. Germline CDR1 reads LGHNA; CDR2 reads YSLEER. The CDR3 is 16 amino acids. J was trimmed by 4 bases and V by 4 bases; bases with no gene match: 5. CDR3 DNA: TGCGCCAGCAGCCGTAGCGGGGGGGCGGGCACCGGGGAGCTGTTTTTT. The encoded protein is CASSRSGGAGTGELFF.

V is TRBV28 and J is TRBJ2-3; 11 positions agree with TRBD2. Germline V gene data show CDR1 as MDHEN and CDR2 as SYDVKM. Unmatched junction bases numbered 7, after V lost 5 bases and J lost 0 bases. The CDR3 is made up of 17 amino acids. CDR3 sequence reads: CASSPGLAARSTDTQYF. The CDR3, as DNA: TGTGCCAGCAGTCCGGGACTAGCGGCACGAAGCACAGATACGCAGTATTTT.

The chain uses TRBV19 and TRBJ1-4, with 7 bases matching TRBD1. V lost 5 bases to trimming and J lost 7 bases; unmatched junction nucleotides: 4. This CDR3 region has 13 residues. Germline V CDR1 and CDR2: LNHDA, SQIVND (reference sequence). The CDR3 spells CASSDHRGEKLFF. The CDR3 DNA is TGTGCCAGTAGTGATCACAGGGGTGAAAAACTGTTTTTT.